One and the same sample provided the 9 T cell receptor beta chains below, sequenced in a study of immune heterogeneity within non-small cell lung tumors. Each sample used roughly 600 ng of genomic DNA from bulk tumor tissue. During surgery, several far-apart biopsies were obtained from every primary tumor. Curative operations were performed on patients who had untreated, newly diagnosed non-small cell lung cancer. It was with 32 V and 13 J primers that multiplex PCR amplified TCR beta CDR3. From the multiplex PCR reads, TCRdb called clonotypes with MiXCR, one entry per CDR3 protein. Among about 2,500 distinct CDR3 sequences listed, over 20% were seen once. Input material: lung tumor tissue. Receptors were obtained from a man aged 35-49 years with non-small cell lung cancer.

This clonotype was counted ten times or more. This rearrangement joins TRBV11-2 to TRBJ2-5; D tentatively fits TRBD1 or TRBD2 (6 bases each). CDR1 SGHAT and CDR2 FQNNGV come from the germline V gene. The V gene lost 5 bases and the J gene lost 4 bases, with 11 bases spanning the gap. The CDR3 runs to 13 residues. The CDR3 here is CASSSGGRETQYF. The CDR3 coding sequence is TGTGCCAGCAGCAGTGGGGGGCGAGAGACCCAGTACTTC.

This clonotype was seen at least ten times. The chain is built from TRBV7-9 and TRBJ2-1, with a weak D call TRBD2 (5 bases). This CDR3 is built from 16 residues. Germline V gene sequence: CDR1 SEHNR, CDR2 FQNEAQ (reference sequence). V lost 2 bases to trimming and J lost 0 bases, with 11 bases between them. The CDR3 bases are TGTGCCAGCAGCTTAAGAGGGCAACCCTCCTACAATGAGCAGTTCTTC. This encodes CASSLRGQPSYNEQFF.

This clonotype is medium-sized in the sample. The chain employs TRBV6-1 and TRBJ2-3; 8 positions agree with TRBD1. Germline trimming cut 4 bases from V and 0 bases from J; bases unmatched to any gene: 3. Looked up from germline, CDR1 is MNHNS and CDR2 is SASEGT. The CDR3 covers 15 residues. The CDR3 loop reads CASSAWTGSTDTQYF. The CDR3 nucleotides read TGTGCCAGCAGTGCCTGGACAGGGAGCACAGATACGCAGTATTTT.

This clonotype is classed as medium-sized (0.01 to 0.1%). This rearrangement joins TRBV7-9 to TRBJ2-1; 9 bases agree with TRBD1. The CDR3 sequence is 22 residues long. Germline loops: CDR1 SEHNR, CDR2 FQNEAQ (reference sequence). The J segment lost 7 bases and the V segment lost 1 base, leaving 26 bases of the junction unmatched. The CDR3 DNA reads TGTGCCAGCAGCTTAGAAAGGTTTGCGACCCTGCTTACAGGGGGCGCGGTAAATGAGCAGTTCTTC. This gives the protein CASSLERFATLLTGGAVNEQFF.

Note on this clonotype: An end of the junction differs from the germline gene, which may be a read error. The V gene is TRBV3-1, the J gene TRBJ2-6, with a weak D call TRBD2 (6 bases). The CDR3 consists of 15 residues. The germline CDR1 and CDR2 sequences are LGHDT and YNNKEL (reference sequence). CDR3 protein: CASGSGVSGANFLTF. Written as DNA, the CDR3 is TGTGCCAGCGGGTCGGGGGTCTCCGGGGCCAACTTCCTGACTTTC.

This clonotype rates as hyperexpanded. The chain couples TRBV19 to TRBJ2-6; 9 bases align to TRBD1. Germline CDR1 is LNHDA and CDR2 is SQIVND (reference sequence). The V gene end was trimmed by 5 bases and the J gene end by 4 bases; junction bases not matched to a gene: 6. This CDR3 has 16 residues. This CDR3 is CASSPGQGNGANVLTF. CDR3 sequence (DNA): TGTGCCAGTAGTCCTGGACAGGGGAACGGGGCCAACGTCCTGACTTTC.

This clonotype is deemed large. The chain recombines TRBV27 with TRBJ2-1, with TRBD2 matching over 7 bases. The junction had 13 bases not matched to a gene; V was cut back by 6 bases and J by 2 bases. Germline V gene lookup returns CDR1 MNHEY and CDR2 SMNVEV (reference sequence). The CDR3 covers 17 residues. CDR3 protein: CASSLASQGLAYNEQFF. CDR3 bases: TGTGCCAGCAGCCTTGCCTCCCAAGGACTAGCCTACAATGAGCAGTTCTTC.

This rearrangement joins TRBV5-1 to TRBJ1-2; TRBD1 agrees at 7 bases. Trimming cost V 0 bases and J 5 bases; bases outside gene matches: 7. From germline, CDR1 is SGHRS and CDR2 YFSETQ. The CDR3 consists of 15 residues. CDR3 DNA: TGCGCCAGCAGCTTGGACCCCGGGACAGCTTATGGCTACACCTTC. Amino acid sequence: CASSLDPGTAYGYTF.

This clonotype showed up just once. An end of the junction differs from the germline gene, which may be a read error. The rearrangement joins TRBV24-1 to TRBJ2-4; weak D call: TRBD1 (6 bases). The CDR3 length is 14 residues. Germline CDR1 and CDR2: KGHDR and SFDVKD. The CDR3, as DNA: TGTGCCACTAGCCGGGACATTCTAGACCGCCGGAACTCTTTC. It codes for CATSRDILDRRNSF.